Listed below are T cell receptor beta chains from one sample, sequenced in a study of post-analysis software for immune sequencing data. MiXCR, run by TCRdb on the PCR reads, gives a single entry per CDR3 protein. The sample carries some 370,000 distinct CDR3 sequences, about a third recorded once. The material sequenced was blood. The receptors were sampled from a girl aged 10 to 17 with multiple sclerosis. The CDR3 runs from the conserved cysteine through the conserved F or W. The order of the fields is V gene, D gene, J gene, clone size, CDR3 DNA, CDR3 protein. The D gene is left open where the match is weak. Clone size is shown for a subset of rows, as once, few, many or a class of expanded clone.

v_gene: TRBV6-2/TRBV6-3
d_gene: .
j_gene: TRBJ2-1
abundance: few
CDR3nt: TGTGCCAGCAGCCGCCTGGGAAATGAGCAGTTCTTC
CDR3aa: CASSRLGNEQFF

v_gene: TRBV5-1
d_gene: TRBD2
j_gene: TRBJ2-3
abundance: few
CDR3nt: TGCGCCAGCAGCAGCGGGGAGACAGATACGCAGTATTTT
CDR3aa: CASSSGETDTQYF

v_gene: TRBV10-3
d_gene: .
j_gene: TRBJ2-1
abundance: .
CDR3nt: TGTGCCATCAGTGAGGAGGCAGGGGTCTACAATGAGCAGTTCTTC
CDR3aa: CAISEEAGVYNEQFF

v_gene: TRBV5-1
d_gene: .
j_gene: TRBJ1-6
abundance: few
CDR3nt: TGCGCCAGCAGCTTGGCGGCAGTTCAAGATTCACCCCTCCACTTT
CDR3aa: CASSLAAVQDSPLHF

v_gene: TRBV15
d_gene: .
j_gene: TRBJ1-5
abundance: few
CDR3nt: TGTGCCACCAGCAGAGACCGTGAGGACGCGGGACAGCCCCAGCATTTT
CDR3aa: CATSRDREDAGQPQHF

v_gene: TRBV4-1
d_gene: TRBD2
j_gene: TRBJ2-1
abundance: few
CDR3nt: TGCGCCAGCAGCCAAGAGGCGACTAGCGGGGGGGCGCTTAGACAAAATGAGCAGTTCTTC
CDR3aa: CASSQEATSGGALRQNEQFF

v_gene: TRBV12-3/TRBV12-4
d_gene: .
j_gene: TRBJ1-5
abundance: few
CDR3nt: TGTGCCAGCAGCTCGACCACTAATCAGCCCCAGCATTTT
CDR3aa: CASSSTTNQPQHF

v_gene: TRBV4-3
d_gene: .
j_gene: TRBJ1-6
abundance: .
CDR3nt: TGCGCCAGTCGGGCCTACTCGGGGGCCCATAATTCACCCCTCCACTTT
CDR3aa: CASRAYSGAHNSPLHF

v_gene: TRBV20-1
d_gene: .
j_gene: TRBJ2-1
abundance: many
CDR3nt: TGCAGTGCTCCGGACTACAATGAGCAGTTCTTC
CDR3aa: CSAPDYNEQFF

v_gene: TRBV5-1
d_gene: .
j_gene: TRBJ1-2
abundance: .
CDR3nt: TGCGCCAGCAGCTTGGATTTCAGGGCGGAAGGATATGGCTACACCTTC
CDR3aa: CASSLDFRAEGYGYTF

v_gene: TRBV18
d_gene: TRBD1
j_gene: TRBJ2-7
abundance: many
CDR3nt: TGTGCCAGCTCGTCGACAGGGGACGAGCAGTACTTC
CDR3aa: CASSSTGDEQYF

v_gene: TRBV29-1
d_gene: TRBD2
j_gene: TRBJ2-5
abundance: few
CDR3nt: TGCAGCGTTGAGCTACTAGCGGGGCTAGAGACCCAGTACTTC
CDR3aa: CSVELLAGLETQYF

v_gene: TRBV20-1
d_gene: TRBD1
j_gene: TRBJ2-3
abundance: .
CDR3nt: TGCAGTGCTAGAAAAGACAGGGGCACAGATACGCAGTATTTT
CDR3aa: CSARKDRGTDTQYF

v_gene: TRBV28
d_gene: .
j_gene: TRBJ2-7
abundance: few
CDR3nt: TGTGCCAGCAGTTTAGGGTCGCTCCGAACCCAGTACTTC
CDR3aa: CASSLGSLRTQYF

v_gene: TRBV7-9
d_gene: .
j_gene: TRBJ2-3
abundance: many
CDR3nt: TGTGCCAGCAGCTTGTTAACGGTAAATACGCAGTATTTT
CDR3aa: CASSLLTVNTQYF

v_gene: TRBV5-6
d_gene: TRBD2
j_gene: TRBJ2-3
abundance: .
CDR3nt: TGTGCCAGCAGACCGGGGACTAGCGGGTACACAGATACGCAGTATTTT
CDR3aa: CASRPGTSGYTDTQYF

v_gene: TRBV20-1
d_gene: TRBD1
j_gene: TRBJ2-7
abundance: .
CDR3nt: TGCAGTGCTAGGGGACAGGTGTCCTACGAGCAGTACTTC
CDR3aa: CSARGQVSYEQYF

v_gene: TRBV7-2
d_gene: .
j_gene: TRBJ1-1
abundance: .
CDR3nt: TGTGCCAGCAGCTTAATTCAGGCGAACACTGAAGCTTTCTTT
CDR3aa: CASSLIQANTEAFF